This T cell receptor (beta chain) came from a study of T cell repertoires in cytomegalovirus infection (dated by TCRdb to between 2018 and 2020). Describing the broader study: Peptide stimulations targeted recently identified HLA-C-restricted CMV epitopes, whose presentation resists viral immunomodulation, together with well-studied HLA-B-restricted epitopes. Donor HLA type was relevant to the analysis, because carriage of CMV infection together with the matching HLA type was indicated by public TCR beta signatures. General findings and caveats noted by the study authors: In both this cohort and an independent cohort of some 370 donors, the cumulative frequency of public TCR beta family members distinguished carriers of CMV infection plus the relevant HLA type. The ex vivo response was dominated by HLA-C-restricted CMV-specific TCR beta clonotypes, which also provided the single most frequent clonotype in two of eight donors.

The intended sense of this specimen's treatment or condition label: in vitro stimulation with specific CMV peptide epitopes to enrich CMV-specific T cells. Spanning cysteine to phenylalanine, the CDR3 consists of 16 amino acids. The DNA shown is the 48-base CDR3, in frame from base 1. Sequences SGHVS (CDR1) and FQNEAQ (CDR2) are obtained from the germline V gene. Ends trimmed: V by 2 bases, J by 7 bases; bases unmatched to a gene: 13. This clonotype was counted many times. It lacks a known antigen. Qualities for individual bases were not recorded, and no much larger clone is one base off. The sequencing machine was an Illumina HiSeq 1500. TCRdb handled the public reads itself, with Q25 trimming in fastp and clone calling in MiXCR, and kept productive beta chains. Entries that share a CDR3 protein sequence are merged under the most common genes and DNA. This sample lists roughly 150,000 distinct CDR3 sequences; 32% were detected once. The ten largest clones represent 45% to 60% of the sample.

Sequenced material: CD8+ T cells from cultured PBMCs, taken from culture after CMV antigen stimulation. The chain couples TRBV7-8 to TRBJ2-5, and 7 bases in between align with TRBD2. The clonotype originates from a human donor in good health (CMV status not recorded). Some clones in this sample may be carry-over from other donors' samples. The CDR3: CASSLPFRGGEGTQYF. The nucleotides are TGTGCCAGCAGCTTACCGTTCCGCGGGGGAGAGGGGACCCAGTACTTC. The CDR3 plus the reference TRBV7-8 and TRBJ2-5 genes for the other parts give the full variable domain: GAGVSQSPRYKVAKRGQDVALRCDPISGHVSLFWYQQALGQGPEFLTYFQNEAQLDKSGLPSDRFFAERPEGSVSTLKIQRTQQEDSAVYLCASSLPFRGGEGTQYFGPGTRLLVL.